This TCR beta chain emerged from a study of blood T cell repertoires in COVID-19. Across the whole study: The samples span acute and convalescent COVID-19 from the United States, Italy and Spain. Nucleic acid was either cDNA or gDNA, and it came from T cells, B-cell-depleted T cells, or PBMCs.

The CDR3 is made up of 15 amino acids. The V segment lost 5 bases and the J segment 2 bases; nucleotides outside the gene matches: 7. The germline V gene has CDR1 MNHEY and CDR2 SVGEGT. Authors' processing steps: Reference gene primer amplification gave nucleated cell count estimates. Method: immunoSEQ multiplex PCR; TCRdb's copy keeps in-frame clones and lacks some. The D gene and trimming were derived from the DNA, and the V and J assignments and clone size from that table. This table holds around 200,000 clones, around 90% found once. The rearrangement links TRBV6-2 or TRBV6-3 to TRBJ2-7, with 9 bases fitting TRBD1. The receptor was isolated from a man aged 35-49 years with acute or convalescent COVID-19. Sequencing was carried out using peripheral blood. Written as DNA, the CDR3 is TGTGCCAGCAGTGGCTTGGACAGGGGTACCTACGAGCAGTACTTC. Encoded protein: CASSGLDRGTYEQYF.